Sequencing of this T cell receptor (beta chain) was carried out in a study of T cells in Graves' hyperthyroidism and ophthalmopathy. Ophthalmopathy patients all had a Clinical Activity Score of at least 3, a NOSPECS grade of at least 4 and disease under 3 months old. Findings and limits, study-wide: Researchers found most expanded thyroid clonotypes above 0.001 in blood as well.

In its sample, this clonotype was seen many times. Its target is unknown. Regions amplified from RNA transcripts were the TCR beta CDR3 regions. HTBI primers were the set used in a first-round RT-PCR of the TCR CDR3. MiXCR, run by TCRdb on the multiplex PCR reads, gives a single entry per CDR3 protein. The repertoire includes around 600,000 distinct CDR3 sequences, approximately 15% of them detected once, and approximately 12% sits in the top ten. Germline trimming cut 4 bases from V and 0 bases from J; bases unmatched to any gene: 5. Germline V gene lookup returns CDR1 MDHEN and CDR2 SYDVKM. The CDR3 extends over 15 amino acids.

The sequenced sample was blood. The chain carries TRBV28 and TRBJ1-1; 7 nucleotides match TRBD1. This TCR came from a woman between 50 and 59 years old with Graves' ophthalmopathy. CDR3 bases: TGTGCCAGCAGTTCGGGACAGTCATTGAACACTGAAGCTTTCTTT. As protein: CASSSGQSLNTEAFF.